The 26 T cell receptor delta chains listed next were all sequenced from one sample in a study of Vδ1+ human thymocytes. Extracted RNA was reverse transcribed into cDNA. The CDR3 regions were amplified by multiplex PCR from V-gene primers to a constant-region primer. TCRdb reapplied CATT to the multiplex PCR reads. In the table there are around 60,000 delta-chain clones, around 15% of which are singletons. Study findings and constraints: Highly polyclonal TRG and TRD repertoires with Gaussian CDR3 length distributions appeared in thymus.

These receptors' targets are unknown. Sequenced: Vdelta1+ gamma-delta thymocytes from the thymus. The subset: FACS-sorted CD3+ TCRalphabeta- TCRVdelta1+ TCRVdelta2- thymocytes. The source of these receptors is a girl less than two years old who had congenital heart surgery.

This chain links TRDV1 with TRDJ1; 13 bases align to TRDD3. Trimming took 3 bases from V and 0 from J; bases not matched to a gene: 13. Germline values: CDR1 TSWWSYY, CDR2 QGS. CDR3 length: 20 amino acids. DNA of the CDR3: TGTGCTCTTGGGGAGTCCCTTCCTACTGGGGGATACGGGGACACCGATAAACTCATCTTT. It translates to CALGESLPTGGYGDTDKLIF.

This clone was observed at least ten times. V gene TRDV2 combines with J gene TRDJ1, with TRDD3 identical over 7 bases. V was pared by 1 base and J by 6 bases, with 7 bases of the junction left unmatched. CDR3 length: 14 residues. Germline V gene data show CDR1 as GEAIGNYY and CDR2 as EKD. CDR3 region: CACDTTGEYNKLIF. The DNA for the CDR3 is TGTGCCTGTGACACGACTGGGGAGTACAATAAACTCATCTTT.

The chain combines TRDV1 with TRDJ1; tentatively, D is TRDD2 (5 bases). The CDR3 loop spans 15 amino acids. V lost 1 base to trimming and J lost 3 bases, with 12 bases between them. The germline V gene has CDR1 TSWWSYY and CDR2 QGS. This CDR3 reads CALGEPLSLSDKLIF. As DNA, the CDR3 is TGTGCTCTTGGGGAACCCCTTTCCTTATCCGATAAACTCATCTTT.

V gene TRDV1 combines with J gene TRDJ1, with D possibly being TRDD3 (5 bases). Germline V lookup: CDR1 TSWWSYY, CDR2 QGS. The CDR3 is made up of 16 amino acids. The V end lost 5 bases, the J end lost 5 bases, and 21 bases lay between the germline ends. DNA for the CDR3: TGTGCTCTTGGGTCCTCGGGGGTCCACAGGGCTGATAAACTCATCTTT. Protein sequence: CALGSSGVHRADKLIF.

The chain combines TRDV1 with TRDJ1, with 7 bases matching TRDD3. Germline V lookup: CDR1 TSWWSYY, CDR2 QGS. With V trimmed by 5 bases and J by 3 bases, 12 bases remained unmatched. The CDR3 sequence is 16 residues long. CDR3 amino acids: CALGCNPGGFPDKLIF. As DNA, the CDR3 is TGTGCTCTTGGGTGTAATCCTGGGGGCTTTCCCGATAAACTCATCTTT.

This clone was seen a few times. This chain joins TRDV1 and TRDJ1, with 10 bases lining up with TRDD3. Losses at the gene ends were 2 bases for V and 0 bases for J; bases not matched to a gene: 15. Germline values: CDR1 TSWWSYY, CDR2 QGS. The CDR3 has 20 amino acids. CDR3 protein: CALGESFLYWGMEYTDKLIF. CDR3 DNA: TGTGCTCTTGGGGAATCCTTCCTTTACTGGGGGATGGAGTACACCGATAAACTCATCTTT.

This clone was detected a few times. The chain combines TRDV1 with TRDJ1; 13 nucleotides match TRDD3. This CDR3 spans 20 amino acids. V dropped 2 bases and J dropped 3; count of bases not matched to a gene: 15. Germline assignment: CDR1 TSWWSYY and CDR2 QGS. CDR3 bases: TGTGCTCTTGGGGAAACGGGGACTCAGTACTGGGGGATACGACCCGATAAACTCATCTTT. Its translation: CALGETGTQYWGIRPDKLIF.

The chain carries TRDV1 and TRDJ1, with D hard to call. Germline CDR1 is TSWWSYY and CDR2 is QGS. The CDR3 is 17 residues long. Trimming cost V 0 bases and J 0 bases, with 14 bases left between them. The DNA for the CDR3 is TGTGCTCTTGGGGAACTTGTCCGAATCGTGTACACCGATAAACTCATCTTT. This translates into CALGELVRIVYTDKLIF.

The table lists this clone with a few counts. The junction does not match germline at one end; this may be a read error. The V call is TRDV1, the J call TRDJ1; D assignment may be TRDD2 or TRDD3 (7 bases each). From germline, CDR1 is TSWWSYY and CDR2 QGS. The CDR3 spans 23 residues. As DNA, the CDR3 is TGTGCTCTTGGGAAACTCGGATTCCTACCACGTACTGGGGATCTCTCAGGGACCGATAAACTCATCTTT. This sequence encodes CALGKLGFLPRTGDLSGTDKLIF.

The rearrangement uses TRDV2 and TRDJ1; D is unclear. CDR3 length equals 12 residues. Germline V CDR1 and CDR2: GEAIGNYY, EKD. The V and J ends lost 3 bases and 7 bases respectively, with 11 bases between them. This chain's CDR3 is CACDAEDGKLIF. CDR3 coding DNA: TGTGCCTGTGACGCGGAGGATGGTAAACTCATCTTT.

The chain carries TRDV1 and TRDJ1; 10 bases line up with TRDD3. The CDR3 has 20 amino acids. V lost 1 base and J lost 0; bases outside the gene matches: 14. Germline lookup yields CDR1 TSWWSYY and CDR2 QGS. This chain's CDR3 is CALGERSGGIRGPYTDKLIF. The CDR3 bases are TGTGCTCTTGGGGAACGGAGTGGGGGGATACGGGGCCCTTACACCGATAAACTCATCTTT.

This clone was detected only a few times. J is TRDJ1 and V is TRDV1; 10 nucleotides align to TRDD3. Germline CDR1 and CDR2: TSWWSYY and QGS. Germline trimming cut 3 bases from V and 0 bases from J; bases unmatched to any gene: 13. The CDR3 extends over 19 amino acids. This CDR3 is CALGDPYWGIWLYTDKLIF. As DNA, the CDR3 is TGTGCTCTTGGGGATCCTTACTGGGGGATCTGGCTGTACACCGATAAACTCATCTTT.

This clone appeared a few times. The V gene is TRDV1, the J gene TRDJ1; tentative D call: TRDD2 (8 bases). Germline V CDR1 and CDR2: TSWWSYY, QGS. CDR3 length equals 20 residues. Trimming pared 3 bases from V and 0 bases from J, leaving 26 bases between. Written as DNA, the CDR3 is TGTGCTCTTGGGGAGTCGCTTCCTACTTACTCCTGGGGGTACACCGATAAACTCATCTTT. Protein sequence: CALGESLPTYSWGYTDKLIF.

This clone showed up just a few times. The J gene is TRDJ1, the V gene TRDV1; TRDD2 might be the D (5 bases). Trimming pared 0 bases from V and 0 bases from J, leaving 29 bases between. The CDR3 is made up of 22 amino acids. Germline CDR1 and CDR2: TSWWSYY and QGS. The CDR3 DNA sequence: TGTGCTCTTGGGGAACTTAAATTCTTCCCACCCTCCCCAATTGAGTACACCGATAAACTCATCTTT. Its translation is CALGELKFFPPSPIEYTDKLIF.

The gene calls are TRDV1 and TRDJ1, with D maybe TRDD2 (5 bases). The CDR3 length is 18 residues. The V end was cut by 2 bases, the J end by 0 bases, with 19 bases between. Germline CDR1 reads TSWWSYY; CDR2 reads QGS. Written as DNA, the CDR3 is TGTGCTCTTGGGGAAGGGTCCCACCGGCCTACCGACACCGATAAACTCATCTTT. It yields the protein CALGEGSHRPTDTDKLIF.

This clone was counted a few times. The same CDR3 is also encoded by other DNA sequences in this sample. This chain links TRDV1 with TRDJ1; no reliable D call. V was clipped by 2 bases and J by 0 bases, with 10 bases between them. This CDR3 spans 15 amino acids. The germline V gene has CDR1 TSWWSYY and CDR2 QGS. CDR3 sequence: CALGERGLHTDKLIF. CDR3 DNA sequence: TGTGCTCTTGGGGAAAGGGGCTTGCACACCGATAAACTCATCTTT.

This clone turned up a few times. The chain is built from TRDV1 and TRDJ1, with 9 nucleotides matching TRDD3. V shed 1 base, J shed 3 bases, and the junction held 12 bases outside the gene matches. Per germline, CDR1 TSWWSYY and CDR2 QGS. This CDR3 has 18 amino acids. This CDR3 is CALGERPSRGYGSDKLIF. The CDR3 DNA sequence: TGTGCTCTTGGGGAACGGCCCTCTCGGGGATACGGGTCCGATAAACTCATCTTT.

This clone was seen more than once but under ten times. The genes are TRDV1 and TRDJ1; 12 bases map to TRDD3. This CDR3 spans 20 amino acids. Trimming cost V 1 base and J 3 bases; bases outside gene matches: 15. CDR1 and CDR2 from the germline V gene are TSWWSYY and QGS. In DNA, the CDR3 is TGTGCTCTTGGGGAACGCTGTCCCGCTTACTGGGGGATACCCTCCGATAAACTCATCTTT. Translation gives CALGERCPAYWGIPSDKLIF.

This clone was counted a few times. The V and J genes are TRDV1 and TRDJ1; 11 nucleotides agree with TRDD3. There are 23 residues in the CDR3. V shed 2 bases, J shed 0 bases, and the junction held 23 bases outside the gene matches. Germline V gene data show CDR1 as TSWWSYY and CDR2 as QGS. The CDR3 DNA follows: TGTGCTCTTGGGGAATCTACCTCCTACGTATTACTGGGGGATAACCGGGACACCGATAAACTCATCTTT. This gives the protein CALGESTSYVLLGDNRDTDKLIF.

V gene TRDV1 combines with J gene TRDJ1; 7 nucleotides line up with TRDD3. J lost 0 bases, V lost 5 bases, and 9 bases had no gene match. CDR3 size: 16 residues. The V gene's germline CDR1 is TSWWSYY and CDR2 QGS. CDR3 region: CALGSPRDTHTDKLIF. CDR3 nucleotide sequence: TGTGCTCTTGGGTCCCCCCGGGATACTCACACCGATAAACTCATCTTT.

This sequence joins TRDV1 and TRDJ1, with 13 bases fitting TRDD3. Looked up from germline, CDR1 is TSWWSYY and CDR2 is QGS. V was pared by 0 bases and J by 9 bases, with 13 bases of the junction left unmatched. The CDR3 extends over 18 amino acids. As DNA, the CDR3 is TGTGCTCTTGGGGAACTTTCCTACGTGAAGACTGGGGGATACGAACTCATCTTT. It specifies CALGELSYVKTGGYELIF.

This clone was found a few times. The chain employs TRDV1 and TRDJ1; 13 bases are shared with TRDD3. The length of the CDR3 is 26 residues. Per germline, CDR1 TSWWSYY and CDR2 QGS. V shed 2 bases, J shed 0 bases, and the junction held 30 bases outside the gene matches. For the CDR3, the DNA is TGTGCTCTTGGGGAAGGTATCGGCCCTATCCCCCTTACTGGGGGATACGCGGGGGCTTACACCGATAAACTCATCTTT. The encoded protein is CALGEGIGPIPLTGGYAGAYTDKLIF.

The chain links TRDV1 to TRDJ1, with 9 bases that match TRDD3. This CDR3 is built from 14 residues. CDR1 and CDR2 (germline): TSWWSYY, QGS. V was pared by 0 bases and J by 8 bases, with 4 bases of the junction left unmatched. CDR3 in DNA: TGTGCTCTTGGGGAACTTGGGGGATATGGGAAACTCATCTTT. It encodes CALGELGGYGKLIF.

This clone was detected a few times. At one end the junction does not follow the germline gene, possibly because of a read error. This sample also contains other DNA sequences that code for the same CDR3. The gene calls are TRDV2 and TRDJ1; 10 nucleotides line up with TRDD3. Germline V gene data show CDR1 as GEAIGNYY and CDR2 as EKD. The CDR3 spans 17 residues. The CDR3, as DNA: TGTGCCTGTGCCGACGAGGGGGATACGATTTACACCGATAAACTCATCTTC. Protein sequence: CACADEGDTIYTDKLIF.

The chain has TRDV2 and TRDJ1, with TRDD3 matching over 11 bases. The CDR3 contains 22 residues. Germline V gene sequence: CDR1 GEAIGNYY, CDR2 EKD. Trimming took 0 bases from V and 2 from J; bases not matched to a gene: 22. CDR3 residues: CACDTGWGILVRRGLCTDKLIF. The CDR3 nucleotides read TGTGCCTGTGACACCGGCTGGGGGATACTGGTCAGGAGAGGGTTGTGTACCGATAAACTCATCTTT.

The V call is TRDV1, the J call TRDJ1; a weak D match, TRDD3 (6 bases). V lost 1 base, J lost 8 bases, and 26 bases lay in between. The CDR3 sequence is 18 residues long. Looked up from germline, CDR1 is TSWWSYY and CDR2 is QGS. Here the CDR3 DNA reads TGTGCTCTTGGGGAACGGGGCCATACTCTGGGGAGCCTAACCAAACTCATCTTT. Translating gives CALGERGHTLGSLTKLIF.